These 9 T cell receptor beta chains share one sample of origin, sequenced in a study of T cell responses to AZD1222 COVID-19 vaccine. TCRdb's table, derived via immunoSEQ multiplex PCR, lists solely in-frame clones and lacks some. Here the sample spans fewer than 200,000 clones, around nine tenths being singletons. The sequencing here drew on peripheral blood, taken 28 days after the second AZD1222 dose. These receptors were taken from an adult who received the AZD1222 COVID-19 vaccine.

The J gene is TRBJ1-2, the V gene TRBV7-9, with D tentatively TRBD1 (6 bases). Germline V gene lookup returns CDR1 SEHNR and CDR2 FQNEAQ (reference sequence). The CDR3 is made up of 13 amino acids. The V and J ends lost 5 bases and 6 bases respectively, with 13 bases between them. The chain's CDR3 is CASSRGQSDGYTF. CDR3 coding DNA: TGTGCCAGCAGCCGTGGACAGTCGGATGGCTACACCTTC.

The V call is TRBV29-1, the J call TRBJ2-1; D is uncertain. The CDR3 consists of 12 residues. The V gene lost 4 bases and the J gene lost 9 bases, with 13 bases spanning the gap. Germline-derived CDR1 and CDR2 are SQVTM and ANQGSEA. The CDR3: CSVVVPLSEQFF. CDR3 nucleotides: TGCAGCGTTGTAGTCCCATTGTCTGAGCAGTTCTTC.

This rearrangement joins TRBV5-5 to TRBJ2-7; D is possibly TRBD2 (6 bases). Trimming cost V 0 bases and J 3 bases, with 10 bases left between them. CDR3 length equals 14 residues. The germline CDR1 and CDR2 sequences are SGHKS and YYEKEE (reference sequence). Here the CDR3 DNA reads TGTGCCAGCAGCTTGGACGGGGGTAACTACGAGCAGTACTTC. Encoded protein: CASSLDGGNYEQYF. The full variable domain, its missing parts supplied by reference TRBV5-5 and TRBJ2-7, is DAGVTQSPTHLIKTRGQQVTLRCSPISGHKSVSWYQQVLGQGPQFIFQYYEKEERGRGNFPDRFSARQFPNYSSELNVNALLLGDSALYLCASSLDGGNYEQYFGPGTRLTVT.

V and J are TRBV5-8 and TRBJ2-6; possibly TRBD1 for D (6 bases). V gave up 1 base and J gave up 4 bases, with 15 bases separating them. Per the germline V gene, CDR1 is SGHTS and CDR2 is YDEGEE. The CDR3 is made up of 17 amino acids. The CDR3 bases are TGTGCCAGCAGCTTGTCGTGGGCAGGGGACGGGGCCAACGTCCTGACTTTC. This sequence encodes CASSLSWAGDGANVLTF.

Only one count was recorded for this clone. The chain is built from TRBV19 and TRBJ1-5, with TRBD1 as a possible D gene (6 bases). This CDR3 is built from 14 residues. Trimming cost V 4 bases and J 3 bases, with 10 bases left between them. Germline V gives CDR1 LNHDA, CDR2 SQIVND (reference sequence). The CDR3 nucleotides are TGTGCCAGTAGTACCCGACAGGTCAATCAGCCCCAGCATTTT. Encoded protein: CASSTRQVNQPQHF.

V and J are TRBV3-1 (or the pseudogene TRBV3-2) and TRBJ2-2; 9 bases align to TRBD2. From germline, CDR1 is LGHDT and CDR2 YNNKEL (reference sequence). J was trimmed by 4 bases and V by 1 base; bases with no gene match: 7. The CDR3 runs 17 residues. The CDR3 sequence is CASSQGAGGASTGELFF. For the CDR3, the DNA is TGTGCCAGCAGCCAAGGTGCGGGAGGGGCCAGCACCGGGGAGCTGTTTTTT.

This chain links TRBV5-1 with TRBJ2-5; possibly TRBD1 for D (6 bases). The ends were cut back, 0 bases at V and 5 bases at J, with 8 bases in the middle. CDR1 is SGHRS and CDR2 is YFSETQ in the germline V gene. The CDR3 is 13 residues long. This CDR3 reads CASSLGGQETQYF. CDR3 DNA sequence: TGCGCCAGCAGCTTGGGGGGGCAGGAGACCCAGTACTTC.

The chain combines TRBV3-1 (or the pseudogene TRBV3-2) with TRBJ1-2, with D perhaps matching TRBD1 (6 bases). The CDR3 runs to 17 residues. Trimming took 0 bases from V and 6 from J, leaving 20 bases between them. CDR1 LGHDT and CDR2 YNNKEL come from the germline V gene (reference sequence). The CDR3 region is CASSQDVSVGGAHGYTF. The CDR3 DNA reads as TGTGCCAGCAGCCAAGACGTATCAGTGGGGGGCGCGCATGGCTACACCTTC.

The rearrangement uses TRBV12-3 or TRBV12-4 and TRBJ2-5; no firm D call. The CDR3 consists of 13 residues. The V end lost 2 bases, the J end lost 5 bases, and 9 bases lay between the germline ends. The CDR3 sequence: CASSLLGVETQYF. The CDR3 bases are TGTGCCAGCAGTTTATTGGGCGTGGAGACCCAGTACTTC.